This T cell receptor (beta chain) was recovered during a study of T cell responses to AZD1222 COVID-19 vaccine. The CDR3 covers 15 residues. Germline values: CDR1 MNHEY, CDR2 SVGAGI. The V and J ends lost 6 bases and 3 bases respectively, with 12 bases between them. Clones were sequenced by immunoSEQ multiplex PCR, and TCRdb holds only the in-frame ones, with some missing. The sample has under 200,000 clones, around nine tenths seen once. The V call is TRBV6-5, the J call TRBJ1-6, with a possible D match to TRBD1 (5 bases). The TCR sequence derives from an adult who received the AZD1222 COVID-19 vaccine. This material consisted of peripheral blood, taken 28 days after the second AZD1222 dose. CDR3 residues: CASSRDGLYNSPLHF. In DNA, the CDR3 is TGTGCCAGCAGCAGGGACGGGCTCTATAATTCACCCCTCCACTTT.